The present TCR beta chain was sequenced within a study of STAT5B mutations in CD4+ large granular lymphocyte leukemia. Study context: Among healthy controls, a particular HLA allele went with more CDR3 'QG' motifs. General study findings and limits: Patient CD4-sorted repertoires stayed more clonal than healthy ones after leukemic-clone removal. Compared with healthy controls (2/35), patient top clones favored TRBV06 (8/27).

The assay was immunoSEQ multiplex PCR, and TCRdb's table has in-frame clones only and misses some. The table lists 31,000 or so clones, around 74% of them singletons. As concerns this clone: Antigen: not known.

Healthy controls were blood donor buffy coats. Trimming stripped 1 base from V and 4 bases from J, with 11 bases between. Germline V CDR1 and CDR2: KGHSH, LQKENI. This CDR3 comprises 15 residues. What was sequenced was CD4+ T cells from blood buffy coats. The TCR comes from a human donor in good health. The chain has TRBV18 and TRBJ1-3, with a tentative D call TRBD1 (6 bases). The CDR3 loop reads CASSPRTARGNTIYF. The CDR3 DNA reads as TGTGCCAGCTCACCACGGACAGCCAGAGGAAACACCATATATTTT.